These 13 T cell receptor beta chains were sequenced from one sample in a study of T cells after yellow fever vaccination. Each CDR3 protein is one row after TCRdb ran MiXCR on the 5' RACE reads. Found here are about 350,000 distinct CDR3 sequences, around 8.1% of them singletons; the top ten hold about 16%. The sample was PBMCs, taken around 45 days after the first yellow fever vaccination. The receptor source for this set is a young man who received the YFV17D yellow fever vaccine.

The chain combines TRBV4-2 with TRBJ1-4, with a weak D call TRBD1 (5 bases). Germline V CDR1 and CDR2: LGHNA, YNFKEQ. The V end was cut by 4 bases, the J end by 4 bases, with 16 bases between. CDR3 size: 16 residues. The CDR3 nucleotides are TGTGCCAGCAGCCGCGAGACCGGGACCCTTAATGAAAAACTGTTTTTT. This translates into CASSRETGTLNEKLFF.

This clonotype was found many times. The chain links TRBV12-3 or TRBV12-4 to TRBJ2-1; tentatively, D is TRBD1 (5 bases). V was trimmed by 7 bases and J by 5 bases, leaving 12 bases between them. The CDR3 is made up of 13 amino acids. Here the CDR3 reads CASTTTENNEQFF. The DNA of the CDR3 is TGTGCCAGCACCACGACAGAGAACAATGAGCAGTTCTTC.

This clonotype has just a few counts. The chain uses TRBV20-1 and TRBJ1-1, with D unclear. The CDR3 has 13 amino acids. CDR1 and CDR2 from the germline V gene are DFQATT and SNEGSKA (reference sequence). Between the trimmed V and J ends, which lost 6 bases and 1 base, there was a span of 12 bases. The CDR3 DNA sequence: TGCAGTGCCCAGTCCACAGAGAACACTGAAGCTTTCTTT. Translation: CSAQSTENTEAFF.

The J gene is TRBJ2-6, the V gene TRBV27; D uncertain. V was trimmed by 5 bases and J by 0 bases, leaving 11 bases between them. There are 16 residues in the CDR3. The V gene's germline CDR1 is MNHEY and CDR2 SMNVEV (reference sequence). The DNA of the CDR3 is TGTGCCAGCAGTCCAGCTGCTTACTCTGGGGCCAACGTCCTGACTTTC. Its protein is CASSPAAYSGANVLTF.

This clonotype was observed a few times. The V and J genes are TRBV7-2 and TRBJ1-4, with D maybe TRBD1 (5 bases). V dropped 5 bases and J dropped 6 bases, with 10 bases sitting between them. CDR3 length equals 13 residues. Germline V gives CDR1 SGHTA, CDR2 FQGNSA. As DNA, the CDR3 is TGTGCCAGCAGCCGACAGATCGATGAAAAACTGTTTTTT. Translated: CASSRQIDEKLFF.

The chain uses TRBV4-2 and TRBJ1-5, with TRBD1 matching 7 bases. Germline lookup yields CDR1 LGHNA and CDR2 YNFKEQ. This CDR3 has 15 amino acids. V was clipped by 4 bases and J by 3 bases; unmatched bases: 6. The chain's CDR3 is CASSPEQGPNQPQHF. The DNA of the CDR3 is TGTGCCAGCAGCCCAGAACAGGGGCCCAATCAGCCCCAGCATTTT.

This clonotype has at least ten counts. The V call is TRBV20-1, the J call TRBJ2-5; no reliable D call. The CDR3 has 12 amino acids. The V and J ends lost 5 bases and 5 bases respectively, with 12 bases between them. In germline, CDR1 is DFQATT, CDR2 SNEGSKA (reference sequence). The CDR3: CSAGPGRETQYF. The CDR3 DNA follows: TGCAGTGCTGGGCCCGGCCGGGAGACCCAGTACTTC.

This clonotype was seen a few times. The rearrangement links TRBV25-1 to TRBJ2-3; D may be TRBD1 or TRBD2 (5 bases each). The ends were cut back, 3 bases at V and 2 bases at J, with 12 bases in the middle. Germline CDR1 reads MGHDK; CDR2 reads SYGVNS. CDR3 size: 15 residues. This CDR3 reads CASSDGTTNTDTQYF. CDR3 DNA sequence: TGTGCCAGCAGTGACGGGACCACTAACACAGATACGCAGTATTTT.

CDR3 region: CASSQGLAGPSGQYF. In DNA, the CDR3 is TGCGCCAGCAGCCAAGGTCTAGCGGGGCCCTCGGGGCAGTACTTC. The chain carries TRBV4-1 and TRBJ2-7; 9 positions agree with TRBD2. Germline V gives CDR1 MGHRA, CDR2 YSYEKL. The V and J ends lost 1 base and 9 bases, in that order; junction bases with no gene match: 10. CDR3 length: 15 residues.

The rearrangement links TRBV5-1 to TRBJ2-5, with TRBD1 as a possible D gene (6 bases). Germline-derived CDR1 and CDR2 are SGHRS and YFSETQ. CDR3 size: 14 residues. Deletions cut 1 base from V and 4 bases from J, with 11 bases between. In DNA form, the CDR3 reads TGCGCCAGCAGCTTGATTGGACAGCCAGAGACCCAGTACTTC. This codes for CASSLIGQPETQYF.

This chain joins TRBV7-2 and TRBJ1-6; D not resolved. Per germline, CDR1 SGHTA and CDR2 FQGNSA. The ends were cut back, 4 bases at V and 8 bases at J, with 9 bases in the middle. This CDR3 spans 13 amino acids. CDR3 DNA sequence: TGTGCCAGCAGCTCGAGGCGGGATTCACCCCTCCACTTT. It is translated as CASSSRRDSPLHF.

The V gene is TRBV20-1, the J gene TRBJ2-7; the match to TRBD2 covers 8 bases. J gave up 3 bases and V 3 bases, and 13 bases lay outside the gene matches. The CDR3 has 16 residues. Germline assignment: CDR1 DFQATT and CDR2 SNEGSKA (reference sequence). CDR3 residues: CSASPLGGGTLYEQYF. The CDR3 nucleotides are TGCAGTGCTAGTCCTCTGGGCGGGGGGACACTCTACGAGCAGTACTTC.

This clonotype has a handful of counts. The chain employs TRBV6-1 and TRBJ1-1; maybe TRBD1 (5 bases). CDR1 is MNHNS, CDR2 SASEGT, per germline. V was shortened by 2 bases and J by 3 bases, with 10 bases between the two germline ends. The CDR3 has 14 amino acids. CDR3 DNA sequence: TGTGCCAGCAGTGAAAGGGTGGGGCACACTGAAGCTTTCTTT. Protein: CASSERVGHTEAFF.